The next 6 T cell receptor beta chains were all read from a single sample in a study of regulatory T cells in long-lasting Graves disease. To make TCR beta libraries, researchers used iRepertoire HTBI primers and Arm-PCR of CDR3 regions. Via MiXCR, TCRdb re-called the multiplex PCR reads, giving one row per CDR3 protein. Of 360,000 or so distinct CDR3 sequences in the sample, roughly 15% are singletons; the top ten hold 20%. Time point described: newly diagnosed GD, antithyroid drugs for less than 3 months. Isolated PBMC RNA provided the starting material for the TCR library. The sample was also linked to a second study, of T cells in Graves' hyperthyroidism and ophthalmopathy.

The sample here was peripheral blood mononuclear cells (PBMCs), taken at new diagnosis, from a patient treated with antithyroid drugs. Receptors were obtained from a woman aged 18-29 years with Graves disease.

This clonotype was detected ten times or more. The chain has TRBV3-1 and TRBJ2-7, with D possibly being TRBD1 (5 bases). The CDR3 has 16 residues. With 4 bases removed from V and 4 bases from J, the gap between germline ends came to 20 bases. The germline V gene has CDR1 LGHDT and CDR2 YNNKEL (reference sequence). CDR3 in DNA: TGTGCCAGCAGCCTCAGGGTTGGCGACTGGCCATACGAGCAGTACTTC. It encodes CASSLRVGDWPYEQYF.

The CDR3 loop reads CASSWGQVEEKLFF. CDR3 nucleotides: TGTGCCAGCAGCTGGGGACAGGTGGAGGAAAAACTGTTTTTT. The rearrangement joins TRBV12-3 or TRBV12-4 to TRBJ1-4; 8 bases are a match to TRBD1. V was pared by 6 bases and J by 8 bases, with 8 bases of the junction left unmatched. CDR3 length: 14 amino acids.

This rearrangement joins TRBV7-9 to TRBJ1-1; 7 nucleotides match TRBD1. CDR3 length: 14 amino acids. Trimming cost V 5 bases and J 4 bases; bases outside gene matches: 7. CDR1 and CDR2 from the germline V gene are SEHNR and FQNEAQ (reference sequence). This chain's CDR3 is CASSLQGSSTEAFF. CDR3 DNA sequence: TGTGCCAGCAGCCTACAGGGGTCGAGCACTGAAGCTTTCTTT.

Ten or more counts support this clonotype. The chain joins TRBV27 to TRBJ1-2; TRBD1 is a possible D gene (6 bases). The CDR3 consists of 14 residues. V lost 8 bases, J lost 3 bases, and 16 bases lay in between. CDR1 and CDR2 from the germline V gene are MNHEY and SMNVEV (reference sequence). CDR3 in amino acids: CASAQGTEYYGYTF. The CDR3 nucleotides are TGTGCCAGCGCCCAGGGGACTGAATACTATGGCTACACCTTC.

This clonotype has more than one count but fewer than ten. The rearrangement uses TRBV7-2 and TRBJ2-6, with TRBD2 identical over 8 bases. The V gene's germline CDR1 is SGHTA and CDR2 FQGNSA. This CDR3 is built from 16 residues. Trimming took 2 bases from V and 3 from J; bases not matched to a gene: 3. CDR3 nucleotide sequence: TGTGCCAGCAGCTTAAGCGGGGGCAGTGGGGCCAACGTCCTGACTTTC. It encodes CASSLSGGSGANVLTF.

This clonotype has ten or more counts. The chain's CDR3 is CARKREWTDTQYF. Here the CDR3 DNA reads TGTGCCAGAAAGCGGGAGTGGACAGATACGCAGTATTTT. The V gene is TRBV28, the J gene TRBJ2-3; the match to TRBD2 covers 8 bases. Germline V gives CDR1 MDHEN, CDR2 SYDVKM. The CDR3 is 13 amino acids. The J segment lost 3 bases and the V segment lost 9 bases, leaving 5 bases of the junction unmatched. The whole variable domain, remainder taken from reference TRBV28 and TRBJ2-3, is DVKVTQSSRYLVKRTGEKVFLECVQDMDHENMFWYRQDPGLGLRLIYFSYDVKMKEKGDIPEGYSVSREKKERFSLILESASTNQTSMYLCARKREWTDTQYFGPGTRLTVL.